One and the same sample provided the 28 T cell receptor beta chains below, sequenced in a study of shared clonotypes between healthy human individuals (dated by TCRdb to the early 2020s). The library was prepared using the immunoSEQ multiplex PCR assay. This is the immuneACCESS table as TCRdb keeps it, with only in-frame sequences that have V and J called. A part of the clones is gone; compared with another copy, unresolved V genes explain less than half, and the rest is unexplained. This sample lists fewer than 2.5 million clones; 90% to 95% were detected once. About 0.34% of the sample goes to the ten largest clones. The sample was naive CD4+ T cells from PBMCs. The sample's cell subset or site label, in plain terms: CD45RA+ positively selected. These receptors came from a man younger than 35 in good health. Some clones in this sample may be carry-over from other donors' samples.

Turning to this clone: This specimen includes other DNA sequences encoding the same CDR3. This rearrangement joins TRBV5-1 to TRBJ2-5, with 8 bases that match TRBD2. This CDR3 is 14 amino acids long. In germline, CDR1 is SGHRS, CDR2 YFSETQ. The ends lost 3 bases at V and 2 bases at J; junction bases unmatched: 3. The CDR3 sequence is CASSSGGGQETQYF. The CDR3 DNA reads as TGCGCCAGCAGCTCGGGAGGGGGACAAGAGACCCAGTACTTC.

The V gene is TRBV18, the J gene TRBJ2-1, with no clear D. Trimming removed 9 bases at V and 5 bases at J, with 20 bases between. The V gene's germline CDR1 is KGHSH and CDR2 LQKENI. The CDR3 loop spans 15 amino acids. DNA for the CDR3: TGTGCCAGTCCAGTGCCGGGTCTAAAGAACAATGAGCAGTTCTTC. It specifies CASPVPGLKNNEQFF.

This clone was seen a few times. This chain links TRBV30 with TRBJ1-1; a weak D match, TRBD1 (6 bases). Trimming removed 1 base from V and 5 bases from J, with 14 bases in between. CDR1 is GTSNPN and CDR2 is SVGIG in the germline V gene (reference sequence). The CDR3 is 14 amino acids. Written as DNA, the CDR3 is TGTGCCTGGAGTGCCCAGGGGAGAGGGACTGAAGCTTTCTTT. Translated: CAWSAQGRGTEAFF.

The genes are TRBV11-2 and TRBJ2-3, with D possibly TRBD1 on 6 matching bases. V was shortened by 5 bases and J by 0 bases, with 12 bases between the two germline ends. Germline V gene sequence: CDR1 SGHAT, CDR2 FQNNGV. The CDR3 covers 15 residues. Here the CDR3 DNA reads TGTGCCAGCAGCCCCGGGACACCTAGCACAGATACGCAGTATTTT. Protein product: CASSPGTPSTDTQYF. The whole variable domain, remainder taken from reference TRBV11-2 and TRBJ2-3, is EAGVAQSPRYKIIEKRQSVAFWCNPISGHATLYWYQQILGQGPKLLIQFQNNGVVDDSQLPKDRFSAERLKGVDSTLKIQPAKLEDSAVYLCASSPGTPSTDTQYFGPGTRLTVL.

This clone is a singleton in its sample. The CDR3 DNA is TGTGCCAGCAGCCCCGGGAGCCCCTCTGGAAACACCATATATTTT. Its protein product is CASSPGSPSGNTIYF. The chain joins TRBV6-1 to TRBJ1-3, with D unresolved. The germline CDR1 and CDR2 sequences are MNHNS and SASEGT. The CDR3 consists of 15 residues. Trimming removed 6 bases at V and 0 bases at J, with 12 bases between.

This CDR3 reads CASSRVLAGGDEQFF. Here the CDR3 DNA reads TGCGCCAGCAGCAGGGTTTTAGCGGGAGGCGATGAGCAGTTCTTC. The genes are TRBV5-1 and TRBJ2-1, with 10 bases lining up with TRBD2. CDR3 length equals 15 residues. Germline lookup yields CDR1 SGHRS and CDR2 YFSETQ. V dropped 4 bases and J dropped 8; count of bases not matched to a gene: 9.

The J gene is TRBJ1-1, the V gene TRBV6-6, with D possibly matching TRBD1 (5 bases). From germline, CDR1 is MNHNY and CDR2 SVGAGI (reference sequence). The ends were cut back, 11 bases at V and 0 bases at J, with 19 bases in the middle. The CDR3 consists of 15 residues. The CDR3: CAGQGVRGLNTEAFF. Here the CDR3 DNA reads TGTGCCGGGCAAGGGGTTAGGGGACTGAACACTGAAGCTTTCTTT.

The CDR3 bases are TGCGCCAGCAGCTTGGAGTCAGGGTCTGGGGCCAACGTCCTGACTTTC. This translates into CASSLESGSGANVLTF. J is TRBJ2-6 and V is TRBV5-1; TRBD1 might be the D (5 bases). V dropped 0 bases and J dropped 1 base, with 8 bases sitting between them. Germline lookup yields CDR1 SGHRS and CDR2 YFSETQ. This CDR3 spans 16 amino acids. Based on the CDR3 plus reference TRBV5-1 and TRBJ2-6, the full variable domain is KAGVTQTPRYLIKTRGQQVTLSCSPISGHRSVSWYQQTPGQGLQFLFEYFSETQRNKGNFPGRFSGRQFSNSRSEMNVSTLELGDSALYLCASSLESGSGANVLTFGAGSRLTVL.

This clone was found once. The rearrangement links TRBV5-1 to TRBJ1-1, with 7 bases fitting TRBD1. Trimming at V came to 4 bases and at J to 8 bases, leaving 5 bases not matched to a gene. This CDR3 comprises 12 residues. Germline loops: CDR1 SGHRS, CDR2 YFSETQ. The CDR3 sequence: CASSPRGAEAFF. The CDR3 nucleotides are TGCGCCAGCAGCCCCAGGGGGGCGGAAGCTTTCTTT.

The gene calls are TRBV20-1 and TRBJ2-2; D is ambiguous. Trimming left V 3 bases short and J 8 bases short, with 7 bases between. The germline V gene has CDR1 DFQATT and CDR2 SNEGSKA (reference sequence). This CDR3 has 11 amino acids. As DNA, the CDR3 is TGCAGTGCTAGCAGACAAGGGGAGCTGTTTTTT. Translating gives CSASRQGELFF.

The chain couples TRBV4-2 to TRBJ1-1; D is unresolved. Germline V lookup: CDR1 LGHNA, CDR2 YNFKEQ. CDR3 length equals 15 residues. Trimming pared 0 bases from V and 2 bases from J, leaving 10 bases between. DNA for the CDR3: TGTGCCAGCAGCCAAGACCTCCGGGCTAACACTGAAGCTTTCTTT. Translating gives CASSQDLRANTEAFF.

The CDR3 nucleotides are TGTGCCAGCAGCGCCTACAGGGACACCGGGGAGCAGTTCTTC. Translation: CASSAYRDTGEQFF. J is TRBJ2-1 and V is TRBV7-7; a weak D match, TRBD1 (6 bases). V was shortened by 5 bases and J by 10 bases, with 18 bases between the two germline ends. CDR3 length: 14 residues. CDR1 is SSHAT and CDR2 is FNYEAQ in the germline V gene (reference sequence).

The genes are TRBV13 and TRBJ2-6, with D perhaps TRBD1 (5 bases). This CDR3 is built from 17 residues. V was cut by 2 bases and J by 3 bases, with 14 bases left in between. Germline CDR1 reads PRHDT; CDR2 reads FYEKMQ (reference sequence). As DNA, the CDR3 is TGTGCCAGCAGCTTATCCCAGGGTGAATTTGGGGCCAACGTCCTGACTTTC. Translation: CASSLSQGEFGANVLTF.

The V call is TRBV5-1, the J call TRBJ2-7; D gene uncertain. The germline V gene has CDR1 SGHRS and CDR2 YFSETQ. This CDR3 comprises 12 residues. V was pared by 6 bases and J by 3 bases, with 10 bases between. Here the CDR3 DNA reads TGCGCCAGCACGGGCAGTCTCTACGAGCAGTACTTC. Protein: CASTGSLYEQYF.

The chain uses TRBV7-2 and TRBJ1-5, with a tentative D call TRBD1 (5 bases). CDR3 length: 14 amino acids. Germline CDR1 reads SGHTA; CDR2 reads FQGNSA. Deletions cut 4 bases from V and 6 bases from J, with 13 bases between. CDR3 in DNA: TGTGCCAGCAGCTCATGGATGCAGGGTCAGCCCCAGCATTTT. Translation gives CASSSWMQGQPQHF.

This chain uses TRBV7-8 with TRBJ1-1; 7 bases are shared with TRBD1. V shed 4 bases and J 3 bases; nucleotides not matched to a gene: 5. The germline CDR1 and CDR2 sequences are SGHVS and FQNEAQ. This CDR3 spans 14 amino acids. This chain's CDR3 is CASSSQTGYTEAFF. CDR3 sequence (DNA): TGTGCCAGCAGCTCCCAGACAGGGTACACTGAAGCTTTCTTT.

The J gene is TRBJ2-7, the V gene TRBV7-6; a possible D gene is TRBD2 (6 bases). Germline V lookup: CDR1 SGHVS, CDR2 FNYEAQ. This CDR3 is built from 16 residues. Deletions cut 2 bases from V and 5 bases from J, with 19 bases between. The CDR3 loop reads CASSLRAGREGHEQYF. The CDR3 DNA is TGTGCCAGCAGCTTACGGGCCGGGAGAGAAGGTCACGAGCAGTACTTC.

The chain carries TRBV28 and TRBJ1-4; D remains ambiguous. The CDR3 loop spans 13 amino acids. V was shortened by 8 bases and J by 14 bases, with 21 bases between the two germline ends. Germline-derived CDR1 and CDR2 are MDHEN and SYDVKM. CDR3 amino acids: CASASRLTLILFF. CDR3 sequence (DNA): TGTGCCAGCGCTTCCCGACTCACTCTCATCCTGTTTTTT.

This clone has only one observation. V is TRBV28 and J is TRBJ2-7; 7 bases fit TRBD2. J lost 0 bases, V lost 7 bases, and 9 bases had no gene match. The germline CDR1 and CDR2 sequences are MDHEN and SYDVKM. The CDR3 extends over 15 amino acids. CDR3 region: CASTPPTGGSYEQYF. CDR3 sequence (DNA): TGTGCCAGCACCCCCCCTACGGGAGGCTCCTACGAGCAGTACTTC. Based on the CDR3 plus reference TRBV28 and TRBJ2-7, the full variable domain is DVKVTQSSRYLVKRTGEKVFLECVQDMDHENMFWYRQDPGLGLRLIYFSYDVKMKEKGDIPEGYSVSREKKERFSLILESASTNQTSMYLCASTPPTGGSYEQYFGPGTRLTVT.

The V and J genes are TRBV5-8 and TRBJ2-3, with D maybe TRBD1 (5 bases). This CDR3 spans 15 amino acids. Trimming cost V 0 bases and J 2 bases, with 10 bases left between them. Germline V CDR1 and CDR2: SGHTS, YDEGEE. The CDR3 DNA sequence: TGTGCCAGCAGCTTGGGGGAAGGGGACACAGATACGCAGTATTTT. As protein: CASSLGEGDTDTQYF.

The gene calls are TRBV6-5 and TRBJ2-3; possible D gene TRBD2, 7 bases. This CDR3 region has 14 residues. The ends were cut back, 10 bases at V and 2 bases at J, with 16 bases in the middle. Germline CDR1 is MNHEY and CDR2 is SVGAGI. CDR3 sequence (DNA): TGTGCCACCGGGGGGCGGGGCTACACAGATACGCAGTATTTT. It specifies CATGGRGYTDTQYF.

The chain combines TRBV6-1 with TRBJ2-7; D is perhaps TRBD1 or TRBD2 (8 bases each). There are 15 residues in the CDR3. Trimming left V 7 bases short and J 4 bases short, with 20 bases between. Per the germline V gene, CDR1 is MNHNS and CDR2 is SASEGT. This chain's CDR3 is CASTSQGGGRYEQYF. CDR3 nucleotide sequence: TGTGCCAGCACCTCACAGGGGGGCGGGAGGTACGAGCAGTACTTC.

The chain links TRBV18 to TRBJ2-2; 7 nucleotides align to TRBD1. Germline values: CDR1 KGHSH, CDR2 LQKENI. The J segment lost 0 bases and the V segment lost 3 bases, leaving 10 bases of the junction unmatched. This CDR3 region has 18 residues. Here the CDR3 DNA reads TGTGCCAGCTCACCGGCCCTCACCGGGACAGCGAACACCGGGGAGCTGTTTTTT. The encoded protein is CASSPALTGTANTGELFF.

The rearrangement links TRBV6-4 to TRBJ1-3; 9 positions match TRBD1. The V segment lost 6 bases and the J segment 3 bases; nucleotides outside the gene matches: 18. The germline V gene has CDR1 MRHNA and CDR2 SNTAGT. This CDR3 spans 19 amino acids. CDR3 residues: CASRSPGQGIWYRGNTIYF. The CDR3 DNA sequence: TGTGCCAGCAGGTCACCGGGACAGGGTATCTGGTACCGTGGAAACACCATATATTTT.

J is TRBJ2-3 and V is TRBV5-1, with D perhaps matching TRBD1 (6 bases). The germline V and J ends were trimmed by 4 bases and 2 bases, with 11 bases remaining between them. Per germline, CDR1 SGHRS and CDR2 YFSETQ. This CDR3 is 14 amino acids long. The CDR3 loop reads CASSTGQITDTQYF. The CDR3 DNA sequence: TGCGCCAGCAGCACCGGACAGATCACAGATACGCAGTATTTT. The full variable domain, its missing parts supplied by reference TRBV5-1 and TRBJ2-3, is KAGVTQTPRYLIKTRGQQVTLSCSPISGHRSVSWYQQTPGQGLQFLFEYFSETQRNKGNFPGRFSGRQFSNSRSEMNVSTLELGDSALYLCASSTGQITDTQYFGPGTRLTVL.

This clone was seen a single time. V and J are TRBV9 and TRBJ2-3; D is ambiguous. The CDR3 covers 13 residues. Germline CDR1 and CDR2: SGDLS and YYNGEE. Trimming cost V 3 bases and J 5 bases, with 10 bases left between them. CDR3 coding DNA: TGTGCCAGCAGCGAGGGCCTTCAAGATACGCAGTATTTT. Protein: CASSEGLQDTQYF.

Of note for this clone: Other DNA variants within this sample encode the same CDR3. CDR3: CSVDPGATNEQFF. The CDR3 coding sequence is TGCAGCGTTGACCCTGGGGCGACCAATGAGCAGTTCTTC. The chain joins TRBV29-1 to TRBJ2-1; tentatively, D is TRBD1 (5 bases). This CDR3 has 13 amino acids. CDR1 SQVTM and CDR2 ANQGSEA come from the germline V gene. The V end was cut by 3 bases, the J end by 6 bases, with 12 bases between.

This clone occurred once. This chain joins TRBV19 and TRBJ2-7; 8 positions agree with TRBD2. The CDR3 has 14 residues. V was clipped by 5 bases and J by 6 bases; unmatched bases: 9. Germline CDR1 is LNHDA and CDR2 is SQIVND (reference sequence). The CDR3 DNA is TGTGCCAGTAGTTATCTGGGACTAGAAACCGAGCAGTACTTC. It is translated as CASSYLGLETEQYF.